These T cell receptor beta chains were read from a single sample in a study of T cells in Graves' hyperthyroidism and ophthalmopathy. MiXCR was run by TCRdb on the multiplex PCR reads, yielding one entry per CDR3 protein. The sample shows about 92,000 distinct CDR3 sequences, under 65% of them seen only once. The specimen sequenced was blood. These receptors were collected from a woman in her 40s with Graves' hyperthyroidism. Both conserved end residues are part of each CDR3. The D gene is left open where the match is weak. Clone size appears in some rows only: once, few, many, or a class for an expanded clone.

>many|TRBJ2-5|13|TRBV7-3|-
CASSPQGGETQYF
TGTGCCAGCAGCCCACAGGGTGGAGAGACCCAGTACTTC
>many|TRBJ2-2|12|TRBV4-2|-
CASSGNDKELFF
TGTGCCAGCAGCGGAAATGACAAAGAGCTGTTTTTT
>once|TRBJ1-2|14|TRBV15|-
CATSSELGRYGYTF
TGTGCCACCAGCAGTGAACTGGGGAGGTATGGCTACACCTTC
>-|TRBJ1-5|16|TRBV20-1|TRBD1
CSAPGTGDTLNQPQHF
TGCAGTGCTCCCGGGACAGGGGACACTCTCAATCAGCCCCAGCATTTT
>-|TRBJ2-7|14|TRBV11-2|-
CASSLDGRTYEQCF
TGTGCCAGCAGCTTGGATGGGAGAACGTACGAGCAGTGCTTC
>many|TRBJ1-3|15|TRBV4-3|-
CASSPLRQSGNTIYF
TGCGCCAGCAGTCCTCTAAGACAGTCGGGAAACACCATATATTTT
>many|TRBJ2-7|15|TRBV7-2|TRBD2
CASRPWGGGSYEQYF
TGTGCCAGCAGGCCGTGGGGCGGGGGCTCCTACGAGCAGTACTTC
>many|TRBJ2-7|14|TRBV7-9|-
CASTPLESFSEQYF
TGTGCCAGCACCCCCCTAGAAAGCTTCAGCGAGCAGTACTTC
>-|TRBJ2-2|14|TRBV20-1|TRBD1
CSARRTGNTGELFF
TGCAGTGCTCGACGGACAGGGAACACCGGGGAGCTGTTTTTT
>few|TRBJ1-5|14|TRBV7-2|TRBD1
CASSATGNNQPQHF
TGTGCCAGCAGCGCGACAGGGAACAATCAGCCCCAGCATTTT
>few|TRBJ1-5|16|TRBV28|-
CASSLSGSLSNQPQHF
TGTGCCAGCAGTTTATCGGGCAGCCTTAGCAATCAGCCCCAGCATTTT
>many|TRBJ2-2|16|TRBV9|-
CASSTGEGPFTGELFF
TGTGCCAGCAGCACAGGGGAGGGGCCCTTTACCGGGGAGCTGTTTTTT
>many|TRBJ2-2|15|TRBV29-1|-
CSVEDREKGTGELFF
TGCAGCGTTGAAGATAGGGAGAAGGGGACCGGGGAGCTGTTTTTT
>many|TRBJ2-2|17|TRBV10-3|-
CAISDYRRGPNTGELFF
TGTGCCATCAGTGACTACCGGCGGGGCCCGAACACCGGGGAGCTGTTTTTT
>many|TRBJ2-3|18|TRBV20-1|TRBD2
CSARDPSGRGSSTDTQYF
TGCAGTGCTAGAGACCCTAGCGGGAGGGGGTCTAGCACAGATACGCAGTATTTT
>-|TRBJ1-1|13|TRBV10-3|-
CAISNRQKTEAFF
TGCGCCATCAGTAATAGACAGAAGACTGAAGCTTTCTTT
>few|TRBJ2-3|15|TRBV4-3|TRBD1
CASSPTGGYSDTQYF
TGCGCCAGCAGCCCGACAGGGGGCTACTCAGATACGCAGTATTTT
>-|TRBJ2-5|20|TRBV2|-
CASRRPGEIDQPQGGETQYF
TGTGCCAGCAGACGCCCAGGGGAGATTGATCAGCCCCAGGGTGGGGAGACCCAGTACTTC
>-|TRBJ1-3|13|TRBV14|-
CASSQPSGNTIYF
TGTGCCAGCAGCCAACCAAGTGGAAACACCATATATTTT
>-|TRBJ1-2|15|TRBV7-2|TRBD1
CASSPDLTGGYGYTF
TGTGCCAGCAGCCCAGATCTGACAGGGGGCTATGGCTACACCTTC
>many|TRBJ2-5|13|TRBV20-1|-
CSARVRPGMSQYF
TGCAGTGCTAGAGTCAGGCCAGGGATGTCCCAGTACTTC
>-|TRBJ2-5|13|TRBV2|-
CATQWTGRETQYF
TGTGCCACCCAATGGACGGGGAGAGAGACCCAGTACTTC
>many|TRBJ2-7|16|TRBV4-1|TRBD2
CASSHYPGLATYEQYF
TGCGCCAGCAGCCACTACCCGGGACTAGCTACCTACGAGCAGTACTTC
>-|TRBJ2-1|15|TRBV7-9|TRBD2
CASSLGLAGYDEQFF
TGTGCCAGCAGCTTAGGACTAGCGGGCTACGATGAGCAGTTCTTC
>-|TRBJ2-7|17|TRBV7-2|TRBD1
CASSFTGTGPSTYEQYF
TGTGCCAGCAGCTTCACCGGGACAGGGCCATCGACCTACGAGCAGTACTTC
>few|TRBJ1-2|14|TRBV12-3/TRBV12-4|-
CASTSEGVSYGYTF
TGTGCCAGCACTTCAGAGGGGGTGTCCTATGGCTACACCTTC
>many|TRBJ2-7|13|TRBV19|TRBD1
CASGTGVAYEQYF
TGTGCCAGCGGGACAGGGGTGGCCTACGAGCAGTACTTC
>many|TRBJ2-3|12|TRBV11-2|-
CASSHDTDTQYF
TGTGCCAGCAGCCACGACACAGATACGCAGTATTTT
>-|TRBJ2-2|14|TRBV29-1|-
CSVGGTENTGELFF
TGCAGCGTTGGGGGGACTGAGAACACCGGGGAGCTGTTTTTT
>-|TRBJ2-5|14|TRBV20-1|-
CSARGAAAAETQYF
TGCAGTGCCCGGGGAGCAGCGGCGGCGGAGACCCAGTACTTC
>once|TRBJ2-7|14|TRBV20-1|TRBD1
CSARPGQGAYEQYF
TGCAGTGCTAGACCGGGACAGGGGGCCTACGAGCAGTACTTC
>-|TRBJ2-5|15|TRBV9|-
CASRGEGGQEETQYF
TGTGCCAGCAGAGGTGAAGGGGGGCAGGAAGAGACCCAGTACTTC